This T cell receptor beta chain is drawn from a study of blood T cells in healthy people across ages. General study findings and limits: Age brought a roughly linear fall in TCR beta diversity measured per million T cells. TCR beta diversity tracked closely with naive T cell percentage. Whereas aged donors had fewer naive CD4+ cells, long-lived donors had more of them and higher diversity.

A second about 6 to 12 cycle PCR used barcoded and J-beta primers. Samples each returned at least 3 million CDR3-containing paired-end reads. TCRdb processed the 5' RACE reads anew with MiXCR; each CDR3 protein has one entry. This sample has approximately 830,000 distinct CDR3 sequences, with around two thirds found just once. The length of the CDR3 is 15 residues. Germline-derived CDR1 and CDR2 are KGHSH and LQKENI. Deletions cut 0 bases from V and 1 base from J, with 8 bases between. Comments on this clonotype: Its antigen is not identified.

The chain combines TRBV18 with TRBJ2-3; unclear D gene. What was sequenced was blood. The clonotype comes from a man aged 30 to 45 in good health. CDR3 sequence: CASSPPNGCTDTQYF. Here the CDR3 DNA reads TGTGCCAGCTCACCACCAAACGGCTGCACAGATACGCAGTATTTT. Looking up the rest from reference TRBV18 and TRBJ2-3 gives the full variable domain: NAGVMQNPRHLVRRRGQEARLRCSPMKGHSHVYWYRQLPEEGLKFMVYLQKENIIDESGMPKERFSAEFPKEGPSILRIQQVVRGDSAAYFCASSPPNGCTDTQYFGPGTRLTVL.